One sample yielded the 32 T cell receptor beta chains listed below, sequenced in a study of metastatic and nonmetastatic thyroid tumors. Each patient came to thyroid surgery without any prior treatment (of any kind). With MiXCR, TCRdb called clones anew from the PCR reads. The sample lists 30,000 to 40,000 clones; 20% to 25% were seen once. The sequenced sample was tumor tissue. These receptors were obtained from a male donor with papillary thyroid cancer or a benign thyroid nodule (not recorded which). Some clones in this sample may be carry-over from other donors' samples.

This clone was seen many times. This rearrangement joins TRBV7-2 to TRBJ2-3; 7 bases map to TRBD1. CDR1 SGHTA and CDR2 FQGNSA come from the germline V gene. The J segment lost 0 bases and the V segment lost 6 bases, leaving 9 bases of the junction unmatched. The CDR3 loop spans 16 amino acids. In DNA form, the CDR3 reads TGTGCCAGCAGTCAACAGGGGACCCCTAGCACAGATACGCAGTATTTT. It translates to CASSQQGTPSTDTQYF.

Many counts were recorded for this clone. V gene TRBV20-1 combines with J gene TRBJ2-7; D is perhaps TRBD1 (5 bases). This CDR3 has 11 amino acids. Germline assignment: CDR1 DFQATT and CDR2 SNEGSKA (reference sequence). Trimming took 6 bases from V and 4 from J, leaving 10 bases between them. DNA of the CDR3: TGCAGTGCCTCGACAGTGTACGAGCAGTACTTC. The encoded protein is CSASTVYEQYF.

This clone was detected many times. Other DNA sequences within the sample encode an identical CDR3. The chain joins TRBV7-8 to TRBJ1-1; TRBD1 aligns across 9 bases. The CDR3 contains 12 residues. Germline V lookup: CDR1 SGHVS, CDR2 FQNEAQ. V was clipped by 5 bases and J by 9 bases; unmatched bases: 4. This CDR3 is CASSPGTGKAFF. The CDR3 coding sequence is TGTGCCAGCAGCCCGGGGACAGGGAAAGCTTTCTTT.

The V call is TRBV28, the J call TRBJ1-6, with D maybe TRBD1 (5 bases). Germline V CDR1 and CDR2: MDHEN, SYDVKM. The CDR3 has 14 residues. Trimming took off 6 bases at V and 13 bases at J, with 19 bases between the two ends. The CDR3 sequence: CASSSTGLVAPLHF. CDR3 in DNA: TGTGCCAGCAGCTCCACAGGCCTGGTCGCCCCCCTCCACTTT.

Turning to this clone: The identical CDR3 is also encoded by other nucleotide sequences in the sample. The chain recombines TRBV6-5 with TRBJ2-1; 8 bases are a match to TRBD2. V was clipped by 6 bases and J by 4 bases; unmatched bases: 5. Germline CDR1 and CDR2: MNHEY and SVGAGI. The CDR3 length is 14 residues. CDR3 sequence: CASSYAGGYNEQFF. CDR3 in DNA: TGTGCCAGCAGCTATGCGGGAGGTTACAATGAGCAGTTCTTC.

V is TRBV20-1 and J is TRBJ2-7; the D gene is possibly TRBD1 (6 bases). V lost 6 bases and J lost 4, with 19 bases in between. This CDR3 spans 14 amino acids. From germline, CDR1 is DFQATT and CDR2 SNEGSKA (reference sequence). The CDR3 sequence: CSARSGTLNYEQYF. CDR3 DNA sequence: TGCAGTGCCCGCTCCGGGACACTGAATTACGAGCAGTACTTC.

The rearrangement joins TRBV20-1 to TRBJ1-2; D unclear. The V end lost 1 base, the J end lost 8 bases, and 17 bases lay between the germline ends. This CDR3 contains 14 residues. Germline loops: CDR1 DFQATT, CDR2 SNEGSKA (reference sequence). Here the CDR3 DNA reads TGCAGTGCTAGAGGGGGAGTTATTCGAGGGGGCTACACCTTC. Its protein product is CSARGGVIRGGYTF.

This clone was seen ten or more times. The CDR3 reads CASSPGLAKETQYF. The CDR3 region has the DNA TGTGCCAGCAGCCCGGGACTAGCGAAGGAGACCCAGTACTTC. The V call is TRBV7-9, the J call TRBJ2-5, with 10 positions matching TRBD2. CDR3 length: 14 residues. J lost 5 bases, V lost 5 bases, and 5 bases had no gene match. Germline values: CDR1 SEHNR, CDR2 FQNEAQ (reference sequence).

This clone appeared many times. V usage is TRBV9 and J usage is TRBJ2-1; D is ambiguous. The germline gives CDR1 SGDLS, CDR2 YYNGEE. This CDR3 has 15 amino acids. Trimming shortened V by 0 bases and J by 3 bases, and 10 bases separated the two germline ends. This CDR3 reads CASSVAVGYYNEQFF. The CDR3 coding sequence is TGTGCCAGCAGCGTAGCGGTGGGTTACTACAATGAGCAGTTCTTC.

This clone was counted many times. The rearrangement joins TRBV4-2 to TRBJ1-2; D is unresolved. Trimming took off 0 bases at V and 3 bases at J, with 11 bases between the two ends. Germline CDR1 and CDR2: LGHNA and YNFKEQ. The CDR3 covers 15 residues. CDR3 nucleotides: TGTGCCAGCAGCCAAGAGATTGGGGAAGACTATGGCTACACCTTC. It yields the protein CASSQEIGEDYGYTF.

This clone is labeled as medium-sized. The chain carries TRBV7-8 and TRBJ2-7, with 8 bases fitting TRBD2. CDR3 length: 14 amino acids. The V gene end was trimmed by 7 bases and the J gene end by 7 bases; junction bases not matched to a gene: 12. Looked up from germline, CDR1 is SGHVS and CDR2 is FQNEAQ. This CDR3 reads CASIIGAGAGEQYF. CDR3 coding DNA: TGTGCCAGCATAATAGGAGCGGGAGCGGGTGAGCAGTACTTC.

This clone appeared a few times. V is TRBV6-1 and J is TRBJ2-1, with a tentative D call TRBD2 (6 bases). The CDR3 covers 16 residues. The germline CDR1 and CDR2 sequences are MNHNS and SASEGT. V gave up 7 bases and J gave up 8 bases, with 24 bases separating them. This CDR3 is CASIGGVAVLYDEQFF. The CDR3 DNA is TGTGCCAGCATAGGTGGTGTAGCGGTCCTATACGATGAGCAGTTCTTC.

The CDR3 is CASTASGGNNEQFF. In nucleotides, the CDR3 is TGTGCCAGCACCGCTAGCGGGGGGAACAATGAGCAGTTCTTC. The genes are TRBV6-2 or TRBV6-3 and TRBJ2-1, with 11 positions matching TRBD2. CDR3 length: 14 amino acids. CDR1 is MNHEY, CDR2 SVGEGT, per germline. With V trimmed by 7 bases and J by 5 bases, 4 bases remained unmatched.

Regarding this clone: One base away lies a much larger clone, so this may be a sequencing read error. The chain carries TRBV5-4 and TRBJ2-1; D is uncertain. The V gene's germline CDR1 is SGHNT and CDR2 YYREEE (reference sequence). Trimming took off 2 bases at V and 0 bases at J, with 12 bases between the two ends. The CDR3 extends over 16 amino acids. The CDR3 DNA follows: TGTGCCAGCAGCTTAGCCAGCTGGAGCTCCTACAATGAGCAGTTCTTC. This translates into CASSLASWSSYNEQFF.

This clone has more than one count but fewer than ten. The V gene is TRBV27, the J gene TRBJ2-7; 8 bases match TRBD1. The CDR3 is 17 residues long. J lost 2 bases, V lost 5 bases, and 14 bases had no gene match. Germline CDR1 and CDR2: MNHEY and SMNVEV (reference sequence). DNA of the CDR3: TGTGCCAGCAGTACAAAAGGACAGGGAACCCCGACCTACGAGCAGTACTTC. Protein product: CASSTKGQGTPTYEQYF.

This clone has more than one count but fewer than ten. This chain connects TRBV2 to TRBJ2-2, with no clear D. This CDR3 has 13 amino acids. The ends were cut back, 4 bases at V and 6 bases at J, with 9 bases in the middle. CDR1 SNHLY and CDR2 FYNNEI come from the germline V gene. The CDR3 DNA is TGTGCCAGCAGTGTTCATGGAGCCGGGGAGCTGTTTTTT. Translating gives CASSVHGAGELFF.

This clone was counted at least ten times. This CDR3 is CASSSGLSFTDTQYF. Written as DNA, the CDR3 is TGTGCCAGCAGCTCCGGACTATCCTTTACAGATACGCAGTATTTT. The chain carries TRBV12-3 or TRBV12-4 and TRBJ2-3; D perhaps matches TRBD2 (6 bases). The CDR3 runs 15 residues. Trimming removed 6 bases from V and 3 bases from J, with 16 bases in between.

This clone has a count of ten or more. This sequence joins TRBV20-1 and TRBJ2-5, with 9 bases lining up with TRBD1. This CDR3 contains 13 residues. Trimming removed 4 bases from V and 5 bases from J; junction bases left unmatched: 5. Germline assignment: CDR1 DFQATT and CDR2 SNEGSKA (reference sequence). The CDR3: CSATRDRVETQYF. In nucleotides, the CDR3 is TGCAGTGCTACACGGGACAGGGTCGAGACCCAGTACTTC.

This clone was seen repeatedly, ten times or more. CDR3: CASSLGAGGTDTQYF. The CDR3 region has the DNA TGTGCCAGCAGCTTGGGAGCGGGAGGAACAGATACGCAGTATTTT. This chain uses TRBV7-9 with TRBJ2-3; 9 bases are a match to TRBD2. The CDR3 covers 15 residues. Germline V gives CDR1 SEHNR, CDR2 FQNEAQ (reference sequence). V was clipped by 3 bases and J by 3 bases; unmatched bases: 4.

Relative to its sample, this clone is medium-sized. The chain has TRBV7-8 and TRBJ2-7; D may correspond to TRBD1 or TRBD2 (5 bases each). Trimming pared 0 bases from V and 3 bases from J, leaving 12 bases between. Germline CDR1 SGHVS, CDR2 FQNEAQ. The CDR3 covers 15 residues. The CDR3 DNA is TGTGCCAGCAGCTTAGCGGTGGGACCCCTCTACGAGCAGTACTTC. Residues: CASSLAVGPLYEQYF.

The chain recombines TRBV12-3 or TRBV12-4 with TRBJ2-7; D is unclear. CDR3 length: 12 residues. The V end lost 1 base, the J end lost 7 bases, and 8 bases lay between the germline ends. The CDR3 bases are TGTGCCAGCAGTTTAGAGGATCGGGAGCAGTACGTC. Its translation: CASSLEDREQYV.

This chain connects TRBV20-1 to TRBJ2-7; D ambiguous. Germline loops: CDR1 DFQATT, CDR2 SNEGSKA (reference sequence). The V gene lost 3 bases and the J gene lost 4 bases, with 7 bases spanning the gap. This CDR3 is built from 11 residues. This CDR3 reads CSASRGYEQYF. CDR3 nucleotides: TGCAGTGCTAGCCGCGGATACGAGCAGTACTTC.

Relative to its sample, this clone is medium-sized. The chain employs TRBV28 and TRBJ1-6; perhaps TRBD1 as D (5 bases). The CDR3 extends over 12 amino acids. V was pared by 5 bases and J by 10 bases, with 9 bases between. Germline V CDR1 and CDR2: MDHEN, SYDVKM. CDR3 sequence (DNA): TGTGCCAGCAGTCAGGGTAGCTCACCCCTCCACTTT. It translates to CASSQGSSPLHF. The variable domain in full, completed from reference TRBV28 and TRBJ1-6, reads DVKVTQSSRYLVKRTGEKVFLECVQDMDHENMFWYRQDPGLGLRLIYFSYDVKMKEKGDIPEGYSVSREKKERFSLILESASTNQTSMYLCASSQGSSPLHFGNGTRLTVT.

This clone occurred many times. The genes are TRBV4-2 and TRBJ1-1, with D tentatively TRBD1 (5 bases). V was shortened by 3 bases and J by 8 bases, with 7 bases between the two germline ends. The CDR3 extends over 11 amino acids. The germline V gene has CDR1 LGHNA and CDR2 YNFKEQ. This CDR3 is CASSQGPEAFF. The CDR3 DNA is TGTGCCAGCAGCCAGGGGCCCGAAGCTTTCTTT.

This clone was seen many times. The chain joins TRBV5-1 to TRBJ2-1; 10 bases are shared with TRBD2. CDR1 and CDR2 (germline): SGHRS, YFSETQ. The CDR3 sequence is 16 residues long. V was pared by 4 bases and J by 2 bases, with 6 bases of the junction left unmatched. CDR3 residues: CASSSVLAGTYNEQFF. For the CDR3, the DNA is TGCGCCAGCAGCAGCGTACTAGCGGGGACCTACAATGAGCAGTTCTTC.

In DNA, the CDR3 is TGCGCCAGCAGCCCCCCCGGCGGGCACTATGGCTACACCTTC. Its protein product is CASSPPGGHYGYTF. This sequence joins TRBV4-1 and TRBJ1-2; unclear D gene. Trimming took off 4 bases at V and 3 bases at J, with 12 bases between the two ends. The CDR3 sequence is 14 residues long. In germline, CDR1 is MGHRA, CDR2 YSYEKL.

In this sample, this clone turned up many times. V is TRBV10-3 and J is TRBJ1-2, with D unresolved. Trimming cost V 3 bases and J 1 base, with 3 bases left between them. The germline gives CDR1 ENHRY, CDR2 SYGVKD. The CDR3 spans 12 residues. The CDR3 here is CAISDHNYGYTF. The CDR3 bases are TGTGCCATCAGTGACCATAACTATGGCTACACCTTC.

The CDR3 sequence is CASSVDREYNQPQHF. Written as DNA, the CDR3 is TGTGCCAGCAGTGTGGACAGGGAGTACAATCAGCCCCAGCATTTT. This rearrangement joins TRBV6-1 to TRBJ1-5; 8 positions match TRBD1. This CDR3 contains 15 residues. CDR1 MNHNS and CDR2 SASEGT come from the germline V gene. Trimming removed 4 bases from V and 3 bases from J; junction bases left unmatched: 5.

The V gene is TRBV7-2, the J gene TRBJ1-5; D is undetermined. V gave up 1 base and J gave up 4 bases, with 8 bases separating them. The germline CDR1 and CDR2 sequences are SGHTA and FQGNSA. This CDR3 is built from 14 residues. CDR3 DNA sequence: TGTGCCAGCAGCTTAGAGCCAGGAAATCAGCCCCAGCATTTT. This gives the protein CASSLEPGNQPQHF.

In nucleotides, the CDR3 is TGTGCCAGCAGCTTCACAGGTCAAGAGACCCAGTACTTC. Amino acid sequence: CASSFTGQETQYF. The V gene is TRBV7-2, the J gene TRBJ2-5, with D possibly TRBD1 on 5 matching bases. This CDR3 spans 13 amino acids. V gave up 3 bases and J gave up 2 bases, with 7 bases separating them. CDR1 is SGHTA and CDR2 is FQGNSA in the germline V gene.

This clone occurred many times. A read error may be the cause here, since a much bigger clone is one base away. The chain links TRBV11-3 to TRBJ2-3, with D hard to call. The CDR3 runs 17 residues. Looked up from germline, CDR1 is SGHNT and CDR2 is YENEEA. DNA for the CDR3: TGTGTCAGCAGCCCGCGCAGCAGTCTCTCTGGCACAGATACGCAGTATTTT. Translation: CVSSPRSSLSGTDTQYF. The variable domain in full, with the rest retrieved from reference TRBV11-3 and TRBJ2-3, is EAGVVQSPRYKIIEKKQPVAFWCNPISGHNTLYWYLQNLGQGPELLIRYENEEAVDDSQLPKDRFSAERLKGVDSTLKIQPAELGDSAVYLCVSSPRSSLSGTDTQYFGPGTRLTVL.

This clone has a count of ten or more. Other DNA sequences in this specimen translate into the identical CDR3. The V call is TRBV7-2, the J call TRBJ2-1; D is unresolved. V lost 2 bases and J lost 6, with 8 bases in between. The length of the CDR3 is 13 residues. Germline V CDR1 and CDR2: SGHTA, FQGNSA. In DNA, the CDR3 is TGTGCCAGCAGCTTATCGCTATCCAATGAGCAGTTCTTC. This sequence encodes CASSLSLSNEQFF.